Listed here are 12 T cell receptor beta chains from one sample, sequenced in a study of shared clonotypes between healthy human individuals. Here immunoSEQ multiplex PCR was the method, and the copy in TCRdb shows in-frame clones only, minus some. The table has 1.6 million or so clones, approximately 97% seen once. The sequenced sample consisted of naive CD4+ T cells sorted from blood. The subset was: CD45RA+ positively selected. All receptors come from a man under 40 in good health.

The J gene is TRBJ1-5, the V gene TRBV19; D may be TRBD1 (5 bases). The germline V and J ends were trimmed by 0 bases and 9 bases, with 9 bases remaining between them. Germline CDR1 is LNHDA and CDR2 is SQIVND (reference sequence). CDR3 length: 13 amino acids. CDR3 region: CASSIDRVRPQHF. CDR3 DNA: TGTGCCAGTAGTATAGACAGGGTGAGGCCCCAGCATTTT. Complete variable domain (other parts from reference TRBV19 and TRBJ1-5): DGGITQSPKYLFRKEGQNVTLSCEQNLNHDAMYWYRQDPGQGLRLIYYSQIVNDFQKGDIAEGYSVSREKKESFPLTVTSAQKNPTAFYLCASSIDRVRPQHFGDGTRLSIL.

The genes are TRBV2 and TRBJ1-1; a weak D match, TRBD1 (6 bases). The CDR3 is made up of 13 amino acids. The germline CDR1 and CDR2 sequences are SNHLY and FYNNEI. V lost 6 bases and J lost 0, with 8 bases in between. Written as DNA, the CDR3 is TGTGCCAGCAGGACAGGCTTGAACACTGAAGCTTTCTTT. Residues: CASRTGLNTEAFF.

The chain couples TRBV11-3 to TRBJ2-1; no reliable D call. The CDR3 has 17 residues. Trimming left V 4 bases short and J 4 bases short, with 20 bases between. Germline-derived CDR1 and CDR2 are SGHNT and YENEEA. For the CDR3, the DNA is TGTGCCAGCAGCTCCGGAACGGTGGCCCACGGATACAATGAGCAGTTCTTC. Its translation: CASSSGTVAHGYNEQFF. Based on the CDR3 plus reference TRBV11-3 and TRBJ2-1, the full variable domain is EAGVVQSPRYKIIEKKQPVAFWCNPISGHNTLYWYLQNLGQGPELLIRYENEEAVDDSQLPKDRFSAERLKGVDSTLKIQPAELGDSAVYLCASSSGTVAHGYNEQFFGPGTRLTVL.

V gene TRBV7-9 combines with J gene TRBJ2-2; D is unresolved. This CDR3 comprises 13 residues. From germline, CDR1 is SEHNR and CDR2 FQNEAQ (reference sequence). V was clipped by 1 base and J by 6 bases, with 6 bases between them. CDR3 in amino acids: CASSLEPAGELFF. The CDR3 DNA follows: TGTGCCAGCAGCTTAGAACCAGCCGGGGAGCTGTTTTTT.

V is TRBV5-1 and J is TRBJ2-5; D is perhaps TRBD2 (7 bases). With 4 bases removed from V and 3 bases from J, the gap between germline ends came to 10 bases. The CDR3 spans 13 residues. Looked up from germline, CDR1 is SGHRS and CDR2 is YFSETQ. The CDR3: CASSRGAEETQYF. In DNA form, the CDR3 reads TGCGCCAGCAGCCGGGGGGCAGAAGAGACCCAGTACTTC.

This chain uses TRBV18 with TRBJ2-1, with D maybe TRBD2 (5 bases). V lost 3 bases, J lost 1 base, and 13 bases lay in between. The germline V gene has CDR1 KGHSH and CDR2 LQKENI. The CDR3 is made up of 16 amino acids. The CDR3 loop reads CASSPHVSGSYNEQFF. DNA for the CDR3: TGTGCCAGCTCACCCCACGTTTCGGGGTCCTACAATGAGCAGTTCTTC. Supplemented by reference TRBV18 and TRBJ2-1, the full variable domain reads NAGVMQNPRHLVRRRGQEARLRCSPMKGHSHVYWYRQLPEEGLKFMVYLQKENIIDESGMPKERFSAEFPKEGPSILRIQQVVRGDSAAYFCASSPHVSGSYNEQFFGPGTRLTVL.

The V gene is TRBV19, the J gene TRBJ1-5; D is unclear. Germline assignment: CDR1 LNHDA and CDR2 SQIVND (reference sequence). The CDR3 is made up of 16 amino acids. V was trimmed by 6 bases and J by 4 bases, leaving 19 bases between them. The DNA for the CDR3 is TGTGCCAGTAGGGACCCAGGTGGGAGCAGGAATCAGCCCCAGCATTTT. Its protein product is CASRDPGGSRNQPQHF.

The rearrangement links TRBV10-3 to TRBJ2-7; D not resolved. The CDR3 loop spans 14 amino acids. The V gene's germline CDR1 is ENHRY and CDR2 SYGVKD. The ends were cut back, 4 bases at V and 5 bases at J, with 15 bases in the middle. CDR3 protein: CAISAFRTADEQYF. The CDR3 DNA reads TGTGCCATCAGTGCTTTTCGTACGGCCGACGAGCAGTACTTC.

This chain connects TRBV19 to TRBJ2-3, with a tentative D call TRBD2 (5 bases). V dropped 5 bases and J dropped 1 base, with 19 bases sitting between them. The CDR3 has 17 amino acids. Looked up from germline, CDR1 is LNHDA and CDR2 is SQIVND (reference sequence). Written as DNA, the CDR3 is TGTGCCAGTAGTCGACCTTCATTGCTCGGGGGCACAGATACGCAGTATTTT. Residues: CASSRPSLLGGTDTQYF.

CDR3 region: CASRAGGSTDTQYF. The CDR3 region has the DNA TGCGCCAGCAGGGCGGGTGGGAGCACAGATACGCAGTATTTT. The genes are TRBV10-1 and TRBJ2-3; weak D call: TRBD2 (5 bases). The length of the CDR3 is 14 residues. Germline V gene sequence: CDR1 WNHNN, CDR2 SYGVQD (reference sequence). Trimming shortened V by 6 bases and J by 0 bases, and 10 bases separated the two germline ends.

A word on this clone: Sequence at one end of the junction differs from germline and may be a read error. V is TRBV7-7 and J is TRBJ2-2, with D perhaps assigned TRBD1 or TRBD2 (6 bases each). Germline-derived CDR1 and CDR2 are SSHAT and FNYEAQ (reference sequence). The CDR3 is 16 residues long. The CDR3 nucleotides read TGTGCTAGCAGCTCGGGGGCCTCACAGGGTACCGGGGAGCTGTTTTTT. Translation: CASSSGASQGTGELFF.

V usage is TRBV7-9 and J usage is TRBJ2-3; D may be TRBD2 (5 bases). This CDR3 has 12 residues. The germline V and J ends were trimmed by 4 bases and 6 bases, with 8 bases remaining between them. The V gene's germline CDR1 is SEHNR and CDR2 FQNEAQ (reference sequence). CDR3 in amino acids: CASSSSSDTQYF. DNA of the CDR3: TGTGCCAGCAGCTCGTCTAGCGATACGCAGTATTTT.